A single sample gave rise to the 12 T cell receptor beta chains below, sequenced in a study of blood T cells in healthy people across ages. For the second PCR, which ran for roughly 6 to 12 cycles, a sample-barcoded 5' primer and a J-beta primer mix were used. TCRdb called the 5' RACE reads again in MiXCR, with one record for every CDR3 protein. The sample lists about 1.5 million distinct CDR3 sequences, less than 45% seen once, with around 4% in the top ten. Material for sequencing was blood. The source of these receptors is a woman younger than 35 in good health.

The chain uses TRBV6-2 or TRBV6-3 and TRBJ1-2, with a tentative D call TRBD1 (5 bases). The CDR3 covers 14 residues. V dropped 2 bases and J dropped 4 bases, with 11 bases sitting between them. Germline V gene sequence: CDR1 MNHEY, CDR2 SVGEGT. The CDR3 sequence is CASSYSPGIYGYTF. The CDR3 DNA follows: TGTGCCAGCAGTTACAGCCCAGGGATCTATGGCTACACCTTC.

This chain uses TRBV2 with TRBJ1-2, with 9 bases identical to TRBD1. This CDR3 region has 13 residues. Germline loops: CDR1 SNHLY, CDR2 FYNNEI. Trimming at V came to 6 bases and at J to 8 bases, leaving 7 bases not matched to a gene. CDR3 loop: CASRVDRGEGYTF. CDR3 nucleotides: TGTGCCAGCAGAGTCGACAGGGGGGAAGGCTACACCTTC.

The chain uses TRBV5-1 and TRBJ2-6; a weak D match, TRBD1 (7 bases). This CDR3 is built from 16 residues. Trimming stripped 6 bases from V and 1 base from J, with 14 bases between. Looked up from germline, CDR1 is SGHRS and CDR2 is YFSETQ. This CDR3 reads CASIQGDSSGANVLTF. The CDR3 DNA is TGCGCCAGCATTCAGGGGGACTCTTCTGGGGCCAACGTCCTGACTTTC. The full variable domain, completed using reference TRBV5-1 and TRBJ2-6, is KAGVTQTPRYLIKTRGQQVTLSCSPISGHRSVSWYQQTPGQGLQFLFEYFSETQRNKGNFPGRFSGRQFSNSRSEMNVSTLELGDSALYLCASIQGDSSGANVLTFGAGSRLTVL.

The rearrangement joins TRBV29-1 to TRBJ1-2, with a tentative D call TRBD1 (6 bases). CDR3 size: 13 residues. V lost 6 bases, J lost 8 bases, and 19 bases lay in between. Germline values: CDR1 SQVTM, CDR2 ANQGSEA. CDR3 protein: CSVRAGADGGYTF. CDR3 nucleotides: TGCAGCGTCCGGGCGGGGGCCGACGGGGGCTACACCTTC.

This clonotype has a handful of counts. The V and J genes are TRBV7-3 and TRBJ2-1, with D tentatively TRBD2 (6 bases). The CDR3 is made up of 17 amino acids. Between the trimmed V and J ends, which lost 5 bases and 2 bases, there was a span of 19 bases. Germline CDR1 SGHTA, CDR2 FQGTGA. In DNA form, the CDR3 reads TGTGCCAGCAGCCCAGTTGGGGGGTATAGGACCTACAATGAGCAGTTCTTC. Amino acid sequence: CASSPVGGYRTYNEQFF.

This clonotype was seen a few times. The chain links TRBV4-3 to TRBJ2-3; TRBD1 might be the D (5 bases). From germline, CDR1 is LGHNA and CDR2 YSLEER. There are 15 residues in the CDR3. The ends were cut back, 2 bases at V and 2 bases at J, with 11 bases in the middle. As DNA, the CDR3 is TGCGCCAGCAGCCAAATGCAGGGATCCACAGATACGCAGTATTTT. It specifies CASSQMQGSTDTQYF.

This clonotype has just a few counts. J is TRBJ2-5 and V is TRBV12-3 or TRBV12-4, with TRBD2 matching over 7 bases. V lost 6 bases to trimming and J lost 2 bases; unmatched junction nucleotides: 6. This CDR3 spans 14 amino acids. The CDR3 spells CASSNQGLQETQYF. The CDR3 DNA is TGTGCCAGCAGCAACCAGGGACTACAAGAGACCCAGTACTTC.

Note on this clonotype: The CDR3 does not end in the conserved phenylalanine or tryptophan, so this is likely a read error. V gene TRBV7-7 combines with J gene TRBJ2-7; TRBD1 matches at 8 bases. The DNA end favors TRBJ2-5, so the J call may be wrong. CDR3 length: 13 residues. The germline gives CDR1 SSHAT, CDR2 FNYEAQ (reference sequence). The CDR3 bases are TGTGCTAGCAGCTTAGACAGGGGTGAGACCCAGTACCTC. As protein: CASSLDRGETQYL.

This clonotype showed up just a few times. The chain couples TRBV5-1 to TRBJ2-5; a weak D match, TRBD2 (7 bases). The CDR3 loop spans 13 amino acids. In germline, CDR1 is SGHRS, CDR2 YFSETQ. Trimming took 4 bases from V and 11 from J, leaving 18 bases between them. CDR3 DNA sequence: TGCGCCAGCAGCGGGGAAGGGGGGGATGAGCAGTACTTC. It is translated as CASSGEGGDEQYF. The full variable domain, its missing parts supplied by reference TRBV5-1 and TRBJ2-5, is KAGVTQTPRYLIKTRGQQVTLSCSPISGHRSVSWYQQTPGQGLQFLFEYFSETQRNKGNFPGRFSGRQFSNSRSEMNVSTLELGDSALYLCASSGEGGDEQYFGPGTRLLVL.

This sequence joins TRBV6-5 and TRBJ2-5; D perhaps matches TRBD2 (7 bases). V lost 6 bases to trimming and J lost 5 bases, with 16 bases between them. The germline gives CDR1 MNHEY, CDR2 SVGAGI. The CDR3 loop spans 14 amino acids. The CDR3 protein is CASRRGGVIETQYF. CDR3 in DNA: TGTGCCAGCAGAAGGGGGGGCGTTATTGAGACCCAGTACTTC.

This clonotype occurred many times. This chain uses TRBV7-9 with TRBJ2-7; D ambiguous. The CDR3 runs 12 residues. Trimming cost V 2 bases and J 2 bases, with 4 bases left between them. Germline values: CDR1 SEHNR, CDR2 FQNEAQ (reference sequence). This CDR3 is CASSLQAYEQYF. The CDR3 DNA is TGTGCCAGCAGCTTACAGGCCTACGAGCAGTACTTC.

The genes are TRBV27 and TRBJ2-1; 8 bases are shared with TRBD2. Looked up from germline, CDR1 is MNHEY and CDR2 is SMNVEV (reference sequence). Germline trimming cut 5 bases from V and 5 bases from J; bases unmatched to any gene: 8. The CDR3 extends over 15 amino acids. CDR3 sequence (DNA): TGTGCCAGCAGTCTTTTAGCGGGAAGGCACAATGAGCAGTTCTTC. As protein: CASSLLAGRHNEQFF.